The subject of this entry is one T cell receptor (beta chain). What it binds is unknown. This sample is part of a study of blood T cells in healthy people across ages. This CDR3 comprises 14 residues. Looked up from germline, CDR1 is SQVTM and CDR2 is ANQGSEA. V shed 4 bases and J shed 1 base, with 14 bases lying between them. Next came a second PCR, run for about 7 to 12 cycles, which used a sample-barcoded 5' primer along with a J-beta primer mix. One entry per CDR3 protein, called by TCRdb with MiXCR from the 5' RACE reads. The sample shows about 1 million distinct CDR3 sequences, 40% to 55% of them seen only once. Study-level findings and limits: The donors' CMV status was not determined, possibly confounding changes in expanded clonotypes. Diversity of TCR beta per million T cells declined in a roughly linear way with age.

At least 5.5 micrograms of total RNA were extracted per sample. Sequenced material: blood. The chain carries TRBV29-1 and TRBJ2-7, with a weak D call TRBD2 (6 bases). The sequence came from a woman aged 55-69 years in good health. The CDR3 sequence: CSVARGGESYEQYF. The CDR3 DNA follows: TGCAGCGTTGCGAGGGGCGGGGAGTCCTACGAGCAGTACTTC.